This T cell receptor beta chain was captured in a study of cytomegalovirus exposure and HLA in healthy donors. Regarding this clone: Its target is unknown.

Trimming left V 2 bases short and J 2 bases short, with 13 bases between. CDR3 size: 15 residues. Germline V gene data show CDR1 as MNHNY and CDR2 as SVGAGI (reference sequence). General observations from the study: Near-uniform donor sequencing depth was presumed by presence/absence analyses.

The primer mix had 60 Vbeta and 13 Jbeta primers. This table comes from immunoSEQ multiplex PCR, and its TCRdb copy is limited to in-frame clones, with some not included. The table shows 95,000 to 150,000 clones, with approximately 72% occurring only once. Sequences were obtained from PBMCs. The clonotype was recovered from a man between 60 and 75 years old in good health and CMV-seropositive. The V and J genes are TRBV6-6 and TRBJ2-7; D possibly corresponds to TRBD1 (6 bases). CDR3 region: CASSYAGGHTYEQYF. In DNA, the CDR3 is TGTGCCAGCAGTTACGCTGGGGGCCACACCTACGAGCAGTACTTC.